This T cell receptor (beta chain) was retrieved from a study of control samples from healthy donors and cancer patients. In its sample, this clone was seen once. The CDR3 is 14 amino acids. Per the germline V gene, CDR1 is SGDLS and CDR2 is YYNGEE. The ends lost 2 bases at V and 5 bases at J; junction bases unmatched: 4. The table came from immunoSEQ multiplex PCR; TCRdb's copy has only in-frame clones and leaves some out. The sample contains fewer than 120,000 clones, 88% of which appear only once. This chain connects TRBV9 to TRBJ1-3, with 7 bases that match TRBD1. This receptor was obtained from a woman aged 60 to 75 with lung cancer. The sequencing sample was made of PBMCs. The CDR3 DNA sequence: TGTGCCAGCAGCGTTACAGGGGAGCGAAACACCATATATTTT. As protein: CASSVTGERNTIYF. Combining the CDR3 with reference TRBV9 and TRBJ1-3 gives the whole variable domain DSGVTQTPKHLITATGQRVTLRCSPRSGDLSVYWYQQSLDQGLQFLIQYYNGEERAKGNILERFSAQQFPDLHSELNLSSLELGDSALYFCASSVTGERNTIYFGEGSWLTVV.